This is a list of T cell receptor beta chains from one sample in a study of tumor-infiltrating lymphocytes in glioblastoma multiforme. TCRdb analysed the multiplex PCR reads with MiXCR anew, one entry per CDR3 protein. Of about 9,000 distinct CDR3 sequences in the sample, 74% were seen once. Sample: brain tumor tissue. The receptor source for this set is a male donor with glioblastoma. The CDR3 runs from the conserved cysteine through the conserved F or W. D genes are given only for firm matches. Clone size, where shown, is once, few, many, or a class for clones that have expanded.

j_call: TRBJ2-1
v_call: TRBV6-2/TRBV6-3
d_call: TRBD1
clone_size: .
cdr3_aa: CASAGTGLSEQFF
cdr3_nt: TGTGCCAGCGCCGGGACAGGACTGTCGGAGCAGTTCTTC

j_call: TRBJ2-3
v_call: TRBV19
d_call: TRBD2
clone_size: .
cdr3_aa: CASSGRAADMQYF
cdr3_nt: TGTGCCAGTAGTGGGAGGGCCGCAGATATGCAGTATTTT

j_call: TRBJ1-2
v_call: TRBV11-2
d_call: TRBD1
clone_size: .
cdr3_aa: CASSQPTGFYYGYTF
cdr3_nt: TGTGCCAGCAGCCAGCCGACAGGGTTTTACTATGGCTATACCTTC

j_call: TRBJ1-5
v_call: TRBV10-3
d_call: .
clone_size: .
cdr3_aa: CAISEGRNSNQPQHF
cdr3_nt: TGTGCCATCAGTGAAGGGAGAAATAGCAATCAGCCCCAGCATTTT

j_call: TRBJ1-6
v_call: TRBV6-5
d_call: .
clone_size: .
cdr3_aa: CASAVTQGRNSPLHF
cdr3_nt: TGTGCCAGCGCCGTTACACAGGGACGGAATTCACCCCTCCACTTT

j_call: TRBJ2-3
v_call: TRBV11-2
d_call: TRBD1
clone_size: .
cdr3_aa: CASSKQGVTDTQYF
cdr3_nt: TGTGCCAGCAGCAAACAGGGGGTCACAGATACGCAGTATTTT

j_call: TRBJ2-1
v_call: TRBV7-9
d_call: .
clone_size: .
cdr3_aa: CASSFRIGTGEQFF
cdr3_nt: TGTGCCAGCAGCTTTAGGATAGGAACGGGTGAGCAGTTCTTC

j_call: TRBJ2-2
v_call: TRBV5-1
d_call: TRBD1
clone_size: medium-sized
cdr3_aa: CASSGGQWNTGELFF
cdr3_nt: TGCGCCAGCAGCGGGGGACAGTGGAACACCGGGGAGCTGTTTTTT

j_call: TRBJ2-1
v_call: TRBV24-1
d_call: .
clone_size: .
cdr3_aa: CATSDLGQTNEQFF
cdr3_nt: TGTGCCACCAGTGATTTGGGGCAAACGAATGAGCAGTTCTTC

j_call: TRBJ2-3
v_call: TRBV10-2
d_call: .
clone_size: few
cdr3_aa: CASSEWAGRGQYF
cdr3_nt: TGCGCCAGCAGTGAGTGGGCGGGCAGGGGGCAGTATTTT

j_call: TRBJ2-5
v_call: TRBV20-1
d_call: TRBD1
clone_size: once
cdr3_aa: CSATLPTGGDQETQYF
cdr3_nt: TGCAGTGCTACCCTACCGACAGGGGGGGACCAAGAGACCCAGTACTTC

j_call: TRBJ2-1
v_call: TRBV11-2
d_call: .
clone_size: .
cdr3_aa: CVSSPVLEQFF
cdr3_nt: TGTGTCAGCAGCCCGGTTCTAGAGCAGTTCTTC

j_call: TRBJ2-7
v_call: TRBV11-2
d_call: .
clone_size: .
cdr3_aa: CASSSSSLALYEQYF
cdr3_nt: TGTGCCAGCAGCTCCTCTAGTCTAGCACTATATGAGCAGTACTTC

j_call: TRBJ2-3
v_call: TRBV11-1
d_call: TRBD1
clone_size: few
cdr3_aa: CASIPQGAADTQYF
cdr3_nt: TGTGCCAGCATCCCGCAGGGGGCTGCAGATACGCAGTATTTT

j_call: TRBJ2-5
v_call: TRBV11-2
d_call: TRBD2
clone_size: .
cdr3_aa: CASSPGTSGQETQYF
cdr3_nt: TGTGCCAGCAGCCCCGGGACTAGCGGACAAGAGACCCAGTACTTC

j_call: TRBJ2-3
v_call: TRBV13
d_call: .
clone_size: .
cdr3_aa: CASSPRSSTDTQYF
cdr3_nt: TGTGCCAGCAGCCCCCGGTCTAGCACAGATACGCAGTATTTT

j_call: TRBJ2-3
v_call: TRBV20-1
d_call: TRBD2
clone_size: .
cdr3_aa: CSASRPGLVGGPSSTDTQYF
cdr3_nt: TGCAGTGCTAGTCGCCCCGGCCTGGTGGGAGGGCCGAGTAGCACAGATACGCAGTATTTT

j_call: TRBJ2-5
v_call: TRBV7-9
d_call: .
clone_size: .
cdr3_aa: CASSLGVEETQYF
cdr3_nt: TGTGCCAGCAGCTTAGGGGTAGAAGAGACCCAGTACTTC

j_call: TRBJ1-1
v_call: TRBV12-3/TRBV12-4
d_call: TRBD1
clone_size: .
cdr3_aa: CASRSGQTTEAFF
cdr3_nt: TGTGCCAGCAGATCGGGACAGACCACTGAAGCTTTCTTT

j_call: TRBJ1-2
v_call: TRBV5-4
d_call: .
clone_size: medium-sized
cdr3_aa: CASSLEQGGDGYTF
cdr3_nt: TGTGCCAGCAGCTTGGAACAGGGTGGCGATGGCTACACCTTC

j_call: TRBJ2-1
v_call: TRBV4-1
d_call: .
clone_size: .
cdr3_aa: CASSQEEKPSSEQFF
cdr3_nt: TGCGCCAGCAGCCAAGAGGAAAAGCCCTCTAGTGAGCAGTTCTTC

j_call: TRBJ2-1
v_call: TRBV20-1
d_call: TRBD2
clone_size: .
cdr3_aa: CSATHTSVHEQFF
cdr3_nt: TGCAGTGCTACCCACACTAGCGTCCATGAGCAGTTCTTC

j_call: TRBJ2-2
v_call: TRBV6-5
d_call: TRBD2
clone_size: .
cdr3_aa: CGSSSGTSGTGELFF
cdr3_nt: TGTGGCAGCAGTTCCGGGACTAGCGGCACCGGGGAGCTGTTTTTT

j_call: TRBJ2-7
v_call: TRBV6-6
d_call: .
clone_size: medium-sized
cdr3_aa: CASSYTYYEQYF
cdr3_nt: TGTGCCAGCAGTTACACTTACTACGAGCAGTACTTC

j_call: TRBJ2-1
v_call: TRBV20-1
d_call: .
clone_size: .
cdr3_aa: CSDRDEAGLCEQFF
cdr3_nt: TGCAGTGATAGGGATGAGGCAGGGTTGTGTGAGCAGTTCTTC

j_call: TRBJ2-7
v_call: TRBV11-1
d_call: .
clone_size: .
cdr3_aa: CASSFQRCDYEQYF
cdr3_nt: TGTGCCAGCAGCTTTCAACGGTGTGACTACGAGCAGTACTTC

j_call: TRBJ2-7
v_call: TRBV20-1
d_call: .
clone_size: many
cdr3_aa: CSANDQGYRQYF
cdr3_nt: TGCAGTGCTAACGATCAGGGCTACAGGCAGTACTTC

j_call: TRBJ2-1
v_call: TRBV7-8
d_call: .
clone_size: .
cdr3_aa: CASATGYEQFF
cdr3_nt: TGTGCCAGCGCCACGGGGTACGAGCAGTTCTTC

j_call: TRBJ2-3
v_call: TRBV6-5
d_call: .
clone_size: .
cdr3_aa: CAISPTGAGADTQYF
cdr3_nt: TGTGCCATTTCCCCTACGGGGGCTGGGGCAGATACGCAGTATTTT

j_call: TRBJ2-1
v_call: TRBV6-5
d_call: TRBD2
clone_size: .
cdr3_aa: CASSSPSTSGGANEQFF
cdr3_nt: TGTGCCAGCAGTTCTCCCTCGACTAGCGGGGGGGCAAATGAGCAGTTCTTC

j_call: TRBJ2-1
v_call: TRBV11-1
d_call: TRBD2
clone_size: .
cdr3_aa: CASSLEREYYNEQFF
cdr3_nt: TGTGCCAGCAGCTTAGAGCGGGAGTACTACAATGAGCAGTTCTTC

j_call: TRBJ2-2
v_call: TRBV11-2
d_call: TRBD2
clone_size: .
cdr3_aa: CASAPSLGQGLAANTGELFF
cdr3_nt: TGTGCCAGCGCCCCCTCATTAGGCCAAGGGCTAGCGGCAAACACCGGGGAGCTGTTTTTT

j_call: TRBJ2-7
v_call: TRBV12-3/TRBV12-4
d_call: TRBD1
clone_size: few
cdr3_aa: CASSFGQGAYKQYF
cdr3_nt: TGTGCCAGCAGTTTTGGACAGGGGGCCTACAAGCAGTACTTC

j_call: TRBJ2-1
v_call: TRBV5-6
d_call: TRBD2
clone_size: .
cdr3_aa: CASSQVSGGSYNEQFF
cdr3_nt: TGTGCCAGCAGCCAGGTTAGCGGGGGCTCCTACAATGAGCAGTTCTTC

j_call: TRBJ2-1
v_call: TRBV11-2
d_call: .
clone_size: .
cdr3_aa: CASGIFSEQFF
cdr3_nt: TGTGCCAGCGGAATATTTAGTGAGCAGTTCTTC

j_call: TRBJ1-1
v_call: TRBV29-1
d_call: .
clone_size: once
cdr3_aa: CSVEYPSNTEAFF
cdr3_nt: TGCAGTGTTGAATATCCCAGCAACACTGAAGCTTTCTTT

j_call: TRBJ2-3
v_call: TRBV20-1
d_call: TRBD1
clone_size: .
cdr3_aa: CSALRTGTTLNKQYF
cdr3_nt: TGTAGTGCCCTACGGACAGGGACGACCCTTAATAAGCAGTATTTC

j_call: TRBJ1-3
v_call: TRBV12-3/TRBV12-4
d_call: .
clone_size: few
cdr3_aa: CASRITGTGNTIYF
cdr3_nt: TGTGCCAGCAGAATTACAGGGACTGGAAACACCATATATTTT

j_call: TRBJ2-4
v_call: TRBV11-3
d_call: .
clone_size: .
cdr3_aa: CASSSGAKENIQYF
cdr3_nt: TGTGCCAGCAGCTCGGGGGCCAAAGAAAACATTCAGTACTTC

j_call: TRBJ1-1
v_call: TRBV11-2
d_call: .
clone_size: .
cdr3_aa: CASSLIGKPEAFF
cdr3_nt: TGTGCCAGCAGCTTAATCGGGAAGCCCGAAGCTTTCTTT

j_call: TRBJ2-7
v_call: TRBV20-1
d_call: TRBD1
clone_size: .
cdr3_aa: CSARDISGQGSKQYF
cdr3_nt: TGCAGTGCTAGAGATATATCGGGACAGGGCTCTAAGCAGTACTTC

j_call: TRBJ2-1
v_call: TRBV11-3
d_call: TRBD1
clone_size: few
cdr3_aa: CASSEQGIVDNEQFF
cdr3_nt: TGTGCCAGCAGCGAACAGGGGATTGTGGACAATGAGCAGTTCTTC

j_call: TRBJ2-3
v_call: TRBV29-1
d_call: .
clone_size: .
cdr3_aa: CSVETGAGDTQYF
cdr3_nt: TGCAGCGTTGAAACCGGGGCTGGAGATACGCAGTATTTT

j_call: TRBJ2-3
v_call: TRBV20-1
d_call: TRBD2
clone_size: .
cdr3_aa: CSAGRPGLAGGPISTDTQYF
cdr3_nt: TGCAGTGCTGGTCGCCCCGGACTAGCGGGAGGGCCTATTAGCACAGATACGCAGTATTTT